This paragraph covers one T cell receptor beta chain sequence. A few counts support this clonotype. Its cognate antigen has yet to be identified. No much larger clone is present one base from it, and per-base qualities are unavailable. These data originate in a study of T-cell memory formation after mild COVID-19 (dated by TCRdb to the early 2020s). For context, the study as a whole: TCR sequence clusters from the two donors were largely donor specific. T-cell clones expanding and contracting after mild COVID-19 in two donors were tracked by longitudinal TCRalpha and TCRbeta repertoire sequencing. The cohort was made up of two young adult volunteers, one female and one male, who were previously healthy.

The germline V gene supplies CDR1 SGHRS and CDR2 YFSETQ. V was cut back by 0 bases and J by 0 bases, leaving a gap of 9 bases between them. Including cysteine and phenylalanine, the CDR3 has 16 amino acids. The CDR3 DNA has 48 bases and is translated from base 1. Reads for this sample came from an Illumina NovaSeq 6000. TCRalpha and TCRbeta cDNA libraries were constructed by 5'RACE with constant-segment primers, with sample barcodes and unique molecular identifiers being introduced. RNA was extracted from every sample with Trizol reagent. The libraries were amplified in two PCR steps, and the second step added a second sample barcode and Illumina TruSeq adapters. Libraries were sequenced on an Illumina NovaSeq with 2 x 150 bp paired-end reads. As for the authors' bioinformatics: Demultiplexing of reads and collapsing into UMI-guided consensus sequences were performed with migec v1.2.7. Using mixcr v2.1.11, UMI consensuses were aligned to TRA and TRB V and J templates and then assembled into clonotypes. Expanded or contracted clonotypes were those called significant by both edgeR and NoisET, with noise models trained on biological replicates. For edgeR calls, the thresholds were a false discovery rate-adjusted p below 0.01 and a log2 fold-change of 1. PCA with hierarchical clustering of max-normalized trajectories of the 1000 most abundant clonotypes was used as exploratory dynamics analysis. Separately sequenced CD4+ and CD8+ repertoires were used to assign the CD4 or CD8 phenotype of responding clones. The raw public reads went through TCRdb reprocessing: fastp at Q25, MiXCR clone calling, in-frame beta chains kept. Each entry merges the rows of one CDR3 protein and shows their most common DNA and genes. TCRdb's processing, not the authors', yielded these V and J calls. The sample table records fewer than 700,000 distinct CDR3 sequences; roughly 18% of these occur just once. The ten largest clones represent 12% of the sample.

Ficoll-Paque density gradient centrifugation was used to isolate PBMCs. Overall study results and their limits: Some responding clones were detected in pre-infection memory, which suggested that pre-existing cross-reactive memory T cells had joined the SARS-CoV-2 response. The second-wave clones that peaked on day 37 were not confirmed to be SARS-CoV-2 specific. Contracting CD4+ clones were found mainly in CM and EM memory subsets, while CD8+ clones were enriched in EMRA. Balanced CD4/CD8 phenotypes were observed for clones contracting from day 15 to 85, whereas a bias towards CD4+ was observed for a second wave of clones expanding from day 15 to 37. Only two mild cases were covered in the study, and larger cohorts including severe cases with pre-infection samples were considered necessary.

Sequencing was done on a sample of PBMCs or a T cell subset sorted from them (not recorded which). The chain is encoded by TRBV5-1 joined to TRBJ2-2; TRBD1 is possibly the D segment (6 matching bases). The sequence was collected from an adult woman who had mild COVID-19 (a few samples of this study predate the infection). The sample titles of this study are shuffled in the database, so cell type and time point are left out; the donor was told from shared clones. The CDR3 region: CASSLARGANTGELFF. Here is the DNA: TGCGCCAGCAGCTTGGCCAGGGGCGCGAACACCGGGGAGCTGTTTTTT.